This is a list of T cell receptor beta chains from one sample in a study of cytomegalovirus exposure and HLA in healthy donors. Measured with immunoSEQ multiplex PCR; TCRdb has only the in-frame clones, and not every one. The sample records fewer than 200,000 clones, around 80% being singletons. Specimen: PBMCs. These receptors were collected from a woman aged 18-30 years in good health and CMV-seronegative. Each CDR3 is given with its conserved first and last residue. The order of the fields is D gene, V gene, clone size, J gene, CDR3 protein, CDR3 DNA. A D gene is named only where the DNA matches it firmly. The listing skips clone size in some rows; elsewhere it reads once, few, many or a size class.

TRBD2	TRBV2	once	TRBJ2-7	CASKPGTRAYEQYF	TGTGCCAGCAAACCCGGGACTAGAGCCTACGAGCAGTACTTC
-	TRBV27	-	TRBJ1-5	CASSLSAGFGNQPQHF	TGTGCCAGCAGTTTATCAGCGGGGTTCGGTAATCAGCCCCAGCATTTT
-	TRBV7-9	-	TRBJ2-3	CASSFPGSPTDTQYF	TGTGCCAGCAGCTTCCCGGGTTCCCCCACAGATACGCAGTATTTT
-	TRBV10-3	few	TRBJ2-2	CAISESGITGELFF	TGTGCCATCAGTGAGTCGGGCATCACCGGGGAGCTGTTTTTT
-	TRBV4-1	-	TRBJ1-2	CASSPSGAYGYTF	TGCGCCAGCAGCCCCTCAGGGGCCTATGGCTACACCTTC
TRBD1	TRBV7-9	-	TRBJ1-4	CSSSYTSGGATNEKLFF	TGTTCCAGCAGCTATACCTCAGGGGGCGCAACTAATGAAAAACTGTTTTTT
TRBD2	TRBV9	-	TRBJ2-2	CASSYSSGRRTGELFF	TGTGCCAGCAGCTATAGTAGCGGGAGACGAACCGGGGAGCTGTTTTTT
-	TRBV28	-	TRBJ2-5	CASSAPIARVSLQETQYF	TGTGCCAGCAGTGCGCCTATCGCCCGTGTGTCTCTTCAAGAGACCCAGTACTTC
TRBD2	TRBV28	-	TRBJ2-6	CASSFRGGQVSGANVLTF	TGTGCCAGCAGTTTTCGGGGGGGACAAGTCTCTGGGGCCAACGTCCTGACTTTC
TRBD2	TRBV11-3	-	TRBJ2-2	CASSLGTSGRAGELFF	TGTGCCAGCAGCCTCGGGACTAGCGGGAGGGCCGGGGAGCTGTTTTTT
TRBD2	TRBV9	-	TRBJ2-7	CASSVGGSGRISYEQYF	TGTGCCAGCAGCGTAGGTGGTAGCGGGAGAATTTCCTACGAGCAGTACTTC
-	TRBV19	-	TRBJ2-1	CASSIPTSLPFF	TGTGCCAGTAGTATTCCGACTAGTTTGCCGTTCTTC
-	TRBV9	-	TRBJ2-3	CASSVGELGFVGLTDTQYF	TGTGCCAGCAGCGTAGGGGAACTCGGGTTTGTTGGACTCACAGATACGCAGTATTTT
TRBD1	TRBV28	-	TRBJ1-4	CASSFLHRGREGDEKLFF	TGTGCCAGCAGTTTCCTCCACAGGGGGCGCGAAGGGGATGAAAAACTGTTTTTT
TRBD2	TRBV5-4	-	TRBJ2-4	CASSLEGSGSSKNIQYF	TGTGCCAGCAGCTTGGAGGGTAGCGGGAGCTCCAAAAACATTCAGTACTTC
TRBD1	TRBV27	-	TRBJ1-6	CASSPQVPIGGTGAFYSPLHF	TGTGCCAGCAGTCCACAGGTACCCATCGGAGGGACAGGGGCCTTTTATTCACCCCTCCACTTT
TRBD1	TRBV7-8	-	TRBJ2-1	CASSQTLQGRDEQFF	TGTGCCAGCAGCCAGACCCTACAGGGGCGGGATGAGCAGTTCTTC
-	TRBV19	-	TRBJ2-2	CASRTTNTGELFF	TGTGCCAGTAGAACAACGAACACCGGGGAGCTGTTTTTT
-	TRBV19	once	TRBJ1-5	CASSMGGAQPQHF	TGTGCCAGTAGCATGGGAGGTGCCCAGCCCCAGCATTTT
TRBD1	TRBV27	-	TRBJ2-7	CASSLWTGEGREQYF	TGTGCCAGCAGTCTCTGGACAGGCGAGGGGCGCGAGCAGTACTTC
-	TRBV27	-	TRBJ1-1	CASSFGTGGNTEAFF	TGTGCCAGCAGTTTTGGCACGGGGGGAAACACTGAAGCTTTCTTT
TRBD1	TRBV4-1	-	TRBJ1-6	CASSQRGTGRGVNSPLHF	TGCGCCAGCAGCCAACGAGGGACAGGGAGGGGAGTTAATTCACCCCTCCACTTT
TRBD1	TRBV6-6	-	TRBJ2-7	CASSPAGQGYEQYF	TGTGCCAGCAGCCCTGCTGGACAGGGATACGAGCAGTACTTC
-	TRBV28	-	TRBJ1-2	CASSLVQSDGYTF	TGTGCCAGCAGTTTAGTACAGTCGGATGGCTACACCTTC
-	TRBV7-2	-	TRBJ2-3	CASSLGTHQYF	TGTGCCAGCAGTCTAGGCACCCACCAGTATTTT
TRBD1	TRBV28	few	TRBJ1-6	CASSFAGQSSYNSPLHF	TGTGCCAGCAGTTTTGCGGGACAGAGCTCCTATAATTCACCCCTCCACTTT
TRBD1	TRBV5-1	-	TRBJ2-2	CASSLVAQGANTGELFF	TGCGCCAGCAGCTTGGTAGCCCAGGGGGCAAACACCGGGGAGCTGTTTTTT
-	TRBV6-5	-	TRBJ2-1	CASSYFGVTHSEQFF	TGTGCCAGCAGTTATTTCGGGGTTACCCACAGTGAGCAGTTCTTC
TRBD1	TRBV7-9	once	TRBJ2-7	CSSSPWDRESWGEQYF	TGTTCCAGCAGCCCTTGGGACAGGGAATCTTGGGGGGAGCAGTACTTC